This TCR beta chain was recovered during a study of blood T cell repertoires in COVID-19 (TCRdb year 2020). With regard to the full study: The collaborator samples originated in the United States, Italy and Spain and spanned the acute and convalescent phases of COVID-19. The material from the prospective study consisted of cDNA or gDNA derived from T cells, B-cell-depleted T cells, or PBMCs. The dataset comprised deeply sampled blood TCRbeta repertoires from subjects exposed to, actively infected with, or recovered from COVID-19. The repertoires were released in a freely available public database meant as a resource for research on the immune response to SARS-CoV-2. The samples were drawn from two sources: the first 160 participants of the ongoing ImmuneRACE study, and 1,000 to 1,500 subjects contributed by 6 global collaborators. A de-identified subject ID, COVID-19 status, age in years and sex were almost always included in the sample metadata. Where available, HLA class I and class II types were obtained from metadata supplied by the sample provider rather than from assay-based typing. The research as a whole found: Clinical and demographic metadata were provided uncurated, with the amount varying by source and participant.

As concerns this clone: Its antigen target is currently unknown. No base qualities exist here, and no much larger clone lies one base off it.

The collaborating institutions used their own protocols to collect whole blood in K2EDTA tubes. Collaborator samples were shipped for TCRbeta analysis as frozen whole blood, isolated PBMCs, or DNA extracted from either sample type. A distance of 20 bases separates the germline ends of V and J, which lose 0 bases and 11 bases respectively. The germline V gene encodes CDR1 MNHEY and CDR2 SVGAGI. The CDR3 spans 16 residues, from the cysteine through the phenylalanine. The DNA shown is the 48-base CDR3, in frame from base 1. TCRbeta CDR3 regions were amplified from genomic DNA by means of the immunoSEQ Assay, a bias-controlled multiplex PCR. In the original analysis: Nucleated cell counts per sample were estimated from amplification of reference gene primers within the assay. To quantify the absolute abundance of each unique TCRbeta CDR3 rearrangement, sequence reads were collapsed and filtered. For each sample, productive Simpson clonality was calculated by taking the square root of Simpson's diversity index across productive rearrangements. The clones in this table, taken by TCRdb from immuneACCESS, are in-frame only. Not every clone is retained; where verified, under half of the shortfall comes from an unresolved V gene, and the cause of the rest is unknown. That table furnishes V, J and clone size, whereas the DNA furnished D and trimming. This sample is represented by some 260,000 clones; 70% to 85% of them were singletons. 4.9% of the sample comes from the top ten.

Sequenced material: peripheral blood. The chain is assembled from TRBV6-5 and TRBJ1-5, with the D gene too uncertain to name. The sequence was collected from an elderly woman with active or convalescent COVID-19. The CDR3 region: CASSYSMTGLRSAQHF. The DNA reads TGTGCCAGCAGTTACTCGATGACCGGGTTGCGGTCAGCCCAGCATTTT.